This record covers a single TCR beta chain. The data belong to a study of monozygotic twins with inflammatory bowel disease. In germline, CDR1 is SGHAT, CDR2 FQNNGV. The CDR3 has 14 amino acids. TCRdb reprocessed the 5' RACE reads, keeping one entry per CDR3 protein, no DNA. This sample contains around 200,000 distinct CDR3 sequences. The sample was blood. The rearrangement links TRBV11-2 to TRBJ1-1; TCRdb picks TRBD1, but there is no DNA to check that call. The receptor comes from a human donor with ulcerative colitis or Crohn's disease, or a healthy co-twin of an affected twin (not recorded which). Here the CDR3 reads CASSAGWLNTEAFF.